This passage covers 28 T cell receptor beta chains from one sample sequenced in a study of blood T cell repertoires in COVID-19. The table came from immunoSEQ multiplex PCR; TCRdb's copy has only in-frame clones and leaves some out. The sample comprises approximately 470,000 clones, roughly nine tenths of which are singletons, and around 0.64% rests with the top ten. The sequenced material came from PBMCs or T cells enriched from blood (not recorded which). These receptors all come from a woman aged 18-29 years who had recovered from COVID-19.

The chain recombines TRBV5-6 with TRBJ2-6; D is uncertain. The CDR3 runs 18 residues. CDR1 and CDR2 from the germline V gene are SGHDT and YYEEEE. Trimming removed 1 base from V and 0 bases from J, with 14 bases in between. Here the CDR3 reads CASSLLRFLSSGANVLTF. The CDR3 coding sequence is TGTGCCAGCAGCTTGCTGAGGTTTTTAAGCTCTGGGGCCAACGTCCTGACTTTC. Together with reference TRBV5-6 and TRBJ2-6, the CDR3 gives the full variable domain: DAGVTQSPTHLIKTRGQQVTLRCSPKSGHDTVSWYQQALGQGPQFIFQYYEEEERQRGNFPDRFSGHQFPNYSSELNVNALLLGDSALYLCASSLLRFLSSGANVLTFGAGSRLTVL.

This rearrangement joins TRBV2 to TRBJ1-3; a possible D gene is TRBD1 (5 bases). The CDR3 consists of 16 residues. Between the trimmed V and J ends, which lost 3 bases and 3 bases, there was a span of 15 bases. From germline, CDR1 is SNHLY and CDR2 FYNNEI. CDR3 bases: TGTGCCAGCAGTGAGTCCCGGGGGTCGTTTGGAAACACCATATATTTT. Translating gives CASSESRGSFGNTIYF.

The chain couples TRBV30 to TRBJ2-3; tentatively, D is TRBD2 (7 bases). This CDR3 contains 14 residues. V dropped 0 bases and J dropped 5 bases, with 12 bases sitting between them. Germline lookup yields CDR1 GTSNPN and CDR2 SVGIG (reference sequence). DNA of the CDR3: TGTGCCTGGAGTGTGTCGGGGGGCGGAGATACGCAGTATTTT. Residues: CAWSVSGGGDTQYF.

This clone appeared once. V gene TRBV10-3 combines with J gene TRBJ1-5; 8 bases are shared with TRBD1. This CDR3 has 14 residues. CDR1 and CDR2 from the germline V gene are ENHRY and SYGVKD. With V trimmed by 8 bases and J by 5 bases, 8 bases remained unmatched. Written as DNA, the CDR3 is TGTGCCATCGGAGGTGGGACAGGTTATCAGCCCCAGCATTTT. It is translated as CAIGGGTGYQPQHF.

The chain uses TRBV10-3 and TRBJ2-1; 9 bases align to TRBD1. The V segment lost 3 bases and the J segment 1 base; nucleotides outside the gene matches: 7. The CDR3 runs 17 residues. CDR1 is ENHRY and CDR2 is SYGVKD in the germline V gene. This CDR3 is CAISDPGGQGSYNEQFF. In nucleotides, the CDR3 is TGTGCCATCAGTGACCCGGGGGGACAGGGTTCCTACAATGAGCAGTTCTTC.

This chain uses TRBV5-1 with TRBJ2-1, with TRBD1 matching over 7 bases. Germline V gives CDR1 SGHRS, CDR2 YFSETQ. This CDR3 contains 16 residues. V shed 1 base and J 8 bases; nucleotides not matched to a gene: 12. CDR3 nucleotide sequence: TGCGCCAGCAGCTTGATTAAGGGGGCAGGTGACGATGAGCAGTTCTTC. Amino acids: CASSLIKGAGDDEQFF.

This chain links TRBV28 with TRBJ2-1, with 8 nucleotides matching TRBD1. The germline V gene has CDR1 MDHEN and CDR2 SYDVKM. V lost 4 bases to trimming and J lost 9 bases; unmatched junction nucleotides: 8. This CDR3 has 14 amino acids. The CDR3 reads CASSYWTGSGEQFF. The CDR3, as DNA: TGTGCCAGCAGTTACTGGACAGGGAGCGGTGAGCAGTTCTTC.

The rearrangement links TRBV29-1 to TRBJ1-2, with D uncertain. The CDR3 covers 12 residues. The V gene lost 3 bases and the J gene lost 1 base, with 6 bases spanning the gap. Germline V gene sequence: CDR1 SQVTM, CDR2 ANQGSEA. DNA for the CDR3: TGCAGCGTTGATTCCTTTAACTATGGCTACACCTTC. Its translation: CSVDSFNYGYTF.

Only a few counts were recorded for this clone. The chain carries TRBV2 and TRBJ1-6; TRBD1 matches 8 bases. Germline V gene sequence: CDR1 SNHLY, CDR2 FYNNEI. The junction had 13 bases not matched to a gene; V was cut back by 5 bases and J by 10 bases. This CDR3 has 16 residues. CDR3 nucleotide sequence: TGTGCCAGCAGTTCCGCAGGGGGCCATCAGGGATCACCCCTCCACTTT. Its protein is CASSSAGGHQGSPLHF. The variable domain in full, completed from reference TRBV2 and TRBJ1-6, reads EPEVTQTPSHQVTQMGQEVILRCVPISNHLYFYWYRQILGQKVEFLVSFYNNEISEKSEIFDDQFSVERPDGSNFTLKIRSTKLEDSAMYFCASSSAGGHQGSPLHFGNGTRLTVT.

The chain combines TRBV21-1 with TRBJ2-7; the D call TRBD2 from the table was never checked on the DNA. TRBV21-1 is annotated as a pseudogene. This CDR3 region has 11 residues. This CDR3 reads CASFREGEQYF. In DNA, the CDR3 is TGTGCCAGCTTCAGGGAGGGCGAGCAGTACTTC.

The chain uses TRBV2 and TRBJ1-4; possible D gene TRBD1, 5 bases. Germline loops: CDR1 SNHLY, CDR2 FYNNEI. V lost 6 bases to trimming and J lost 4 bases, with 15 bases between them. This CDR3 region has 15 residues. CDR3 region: CASREGRAVNEKLFF. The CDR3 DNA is TGTGCCAGCAGGGAGGGGAGGGCGGTTAATGAAAAACTGTTTTTT.

CDR3 coding DNA: TGTGCCAGCAGTGTCGGACTAGCGGGGGGGAATCCCCCTTCCTACAATGAGCAGTTCTTC. As protein: CASSVGLAGGNPPSYNEQFF. The rearrangement uses TRBV27 and TRBJ2-1, with 15 bases matching TRBD2. The V gene end was trimmed by 5 bases and the J gene end by 1 base; junction bases not matched to a gene: 12. This CDR3 contains 20 residues. Germline CDR1 reads MNHEY; CDR2 reads SMNVEV (reference sequence).

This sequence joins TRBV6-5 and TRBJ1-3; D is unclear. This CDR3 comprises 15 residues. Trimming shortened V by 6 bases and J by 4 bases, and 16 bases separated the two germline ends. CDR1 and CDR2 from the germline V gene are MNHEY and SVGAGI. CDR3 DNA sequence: TGTGCCAGCAGCCAACTCGGAACAGTCGGAAACACCATATATTTT. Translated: CASSQLGTVGNTIYF.

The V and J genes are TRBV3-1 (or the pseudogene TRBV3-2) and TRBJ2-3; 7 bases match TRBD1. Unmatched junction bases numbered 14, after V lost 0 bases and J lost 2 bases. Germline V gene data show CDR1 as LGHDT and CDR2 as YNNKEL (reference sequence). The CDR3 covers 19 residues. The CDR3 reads CASSQENWARGTDTDTQYF. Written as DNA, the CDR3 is TGTGCCAGCAGCCAAGAAAATTGGGCCAGGGGGACCGACACAGATACGCAGTATTTT.

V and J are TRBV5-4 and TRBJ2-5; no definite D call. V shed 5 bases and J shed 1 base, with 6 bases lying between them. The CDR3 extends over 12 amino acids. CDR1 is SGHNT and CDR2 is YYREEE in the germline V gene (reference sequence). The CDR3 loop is CASRDFQETQYF. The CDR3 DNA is TGTGCCAGCAGAGACTTCCAAGAGACCCAGTACTTC.

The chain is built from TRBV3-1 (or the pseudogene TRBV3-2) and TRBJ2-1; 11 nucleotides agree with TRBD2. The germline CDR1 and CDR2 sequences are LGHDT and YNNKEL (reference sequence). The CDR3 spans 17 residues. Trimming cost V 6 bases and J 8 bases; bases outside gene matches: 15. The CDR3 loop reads CASRRDVSGGALDEQFF. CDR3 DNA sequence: TGTGCCAGCAGACGGGATGTTAGCGGGGGGGCTCTCGATGAGCAGTTCTTC.

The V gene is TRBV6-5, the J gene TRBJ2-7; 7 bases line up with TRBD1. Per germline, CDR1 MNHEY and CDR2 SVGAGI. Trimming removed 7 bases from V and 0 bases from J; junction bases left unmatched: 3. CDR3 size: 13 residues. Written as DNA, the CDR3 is TGTGCCAGCACCGAGGGGGCCTCCTACGAGCAGTACTTC. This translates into CASTEGASYEQYF.

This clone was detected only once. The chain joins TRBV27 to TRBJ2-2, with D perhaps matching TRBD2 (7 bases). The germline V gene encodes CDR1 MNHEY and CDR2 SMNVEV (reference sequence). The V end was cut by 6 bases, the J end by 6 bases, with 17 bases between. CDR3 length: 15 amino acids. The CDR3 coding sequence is TGTGCCAGCAGCCTACTAGGGGGGGCACCCGGGGAGCTGTTTTTT. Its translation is CASSLLGGAPGELFF.

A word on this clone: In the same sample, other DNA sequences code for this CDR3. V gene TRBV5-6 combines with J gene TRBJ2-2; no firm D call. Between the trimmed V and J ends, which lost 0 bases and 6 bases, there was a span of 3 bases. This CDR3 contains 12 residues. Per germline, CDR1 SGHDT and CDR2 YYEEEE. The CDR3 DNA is TGTGCCAGCAGCTTGGCAGCCGGGGAGCTGTTTTTT. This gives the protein CASSLAAGELFF. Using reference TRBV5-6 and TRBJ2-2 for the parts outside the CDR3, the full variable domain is DAGVTQSPTHLIKTRGQQVTLRCSPKSGHDTVSWYQQALGQGPQFIFQYYEEEERQRGNFPDRFSGHQFPNYSSELNVNALLLGDSALYLCASSLAAGELFFGEGSRLTVL.

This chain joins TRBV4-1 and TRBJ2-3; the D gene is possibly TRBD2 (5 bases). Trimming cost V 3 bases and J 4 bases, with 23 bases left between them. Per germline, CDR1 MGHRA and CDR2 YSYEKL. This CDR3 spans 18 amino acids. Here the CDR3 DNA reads TGCGCCAGCAGCCAGGATTCGCCAGGTGGGAGTGTTGCAGATACGCAGTATTTT. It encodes CASSQDSPGGSVADTQYF.

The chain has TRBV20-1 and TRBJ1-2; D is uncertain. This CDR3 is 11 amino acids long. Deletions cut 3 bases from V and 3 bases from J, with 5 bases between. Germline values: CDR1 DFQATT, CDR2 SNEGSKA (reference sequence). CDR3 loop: CSASRYYGYTF. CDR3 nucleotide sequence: TGCAGTGCTAGCAGATACTATGGCTACACCTTC.

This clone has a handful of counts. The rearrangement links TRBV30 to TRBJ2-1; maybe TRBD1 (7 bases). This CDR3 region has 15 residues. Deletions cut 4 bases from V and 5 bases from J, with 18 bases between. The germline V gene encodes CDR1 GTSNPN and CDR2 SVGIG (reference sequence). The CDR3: CAWTQGGTGNNEQFF. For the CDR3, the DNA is TGTGCCTGGACCCAGGGGGGAACAGGGAACAATGAGCAGTTCTTC.

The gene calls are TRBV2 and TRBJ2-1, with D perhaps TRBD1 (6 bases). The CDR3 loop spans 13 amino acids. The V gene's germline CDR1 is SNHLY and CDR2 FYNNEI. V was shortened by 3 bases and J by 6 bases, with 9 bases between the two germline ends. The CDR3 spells CASSETRGNEQFF. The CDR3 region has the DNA TGTGCCAGCAGTGAGACCAGGGGCAATGAGCAGTTCTTC.

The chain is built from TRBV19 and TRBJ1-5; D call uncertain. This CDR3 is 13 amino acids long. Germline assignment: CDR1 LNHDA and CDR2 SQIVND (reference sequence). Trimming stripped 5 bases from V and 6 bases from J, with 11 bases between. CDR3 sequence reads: CASSSESGQPQHF. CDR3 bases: TGTGCCAGTAGTTCGGAGTCGGGTCAGCCCCAGCATTTT. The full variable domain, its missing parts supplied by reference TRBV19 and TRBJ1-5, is DGGITQSPKYLFRKEGQNVTLSCEQNLNHDAMYWYRQDPGQGLRLIYYSQIVNDFQKGDIAEGYSVSREKKESFPLTVTSAQKNPTAFYLCASSSESGQPQHFGDGTRLSIL.

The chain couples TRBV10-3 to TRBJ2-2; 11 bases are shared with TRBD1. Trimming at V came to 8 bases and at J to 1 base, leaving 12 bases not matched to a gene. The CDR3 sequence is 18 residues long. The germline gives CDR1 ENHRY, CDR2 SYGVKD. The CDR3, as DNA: TGTGCCATCCGGCCCGGGACAGGGGGTCCAAAGAACACCGGGGAGCTGTTTTTT. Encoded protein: CAIRPGTGGPKNTGELFF.

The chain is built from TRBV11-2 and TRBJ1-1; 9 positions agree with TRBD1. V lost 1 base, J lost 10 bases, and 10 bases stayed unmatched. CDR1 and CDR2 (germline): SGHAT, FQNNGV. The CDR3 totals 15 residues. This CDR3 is CASSLVPHRGLGAFF. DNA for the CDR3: TGTGCCAGCAGCTTAGTCCCCCACAGGGGGCTAGGAGCTTTCTTT.

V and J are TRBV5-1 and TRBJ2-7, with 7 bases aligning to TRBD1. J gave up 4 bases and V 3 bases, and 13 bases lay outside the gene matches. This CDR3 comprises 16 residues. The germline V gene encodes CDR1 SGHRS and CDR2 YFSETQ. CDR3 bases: TGCGCCAGCAGCTCCTCGTTAGGGACAGATCAGTACGAGCAGTACTTC. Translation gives CASSSSLGTDQYEQYF.

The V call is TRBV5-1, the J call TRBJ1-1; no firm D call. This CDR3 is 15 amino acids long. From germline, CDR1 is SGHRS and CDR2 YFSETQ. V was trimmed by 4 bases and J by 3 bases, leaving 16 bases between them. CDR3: CASSPLSREDTEAFF. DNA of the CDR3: TGCGCCAGCAGCCCCTTATCAAGGGAGGACACTGAAGCTTTCTTT.